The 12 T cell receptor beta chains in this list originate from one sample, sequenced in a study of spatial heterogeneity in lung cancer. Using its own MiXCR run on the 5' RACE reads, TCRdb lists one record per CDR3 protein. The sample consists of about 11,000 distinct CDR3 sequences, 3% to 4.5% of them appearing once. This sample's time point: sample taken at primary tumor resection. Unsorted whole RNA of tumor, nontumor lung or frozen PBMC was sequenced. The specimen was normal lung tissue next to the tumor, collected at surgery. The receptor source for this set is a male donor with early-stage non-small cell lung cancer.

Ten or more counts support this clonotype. In DNA form, the CDR3 reads TGTGCCAGCAGGGGGGACAGATTGAACACTGAAGCTTTCTTT. As protein: CASRGDRLNTEAFF. This sequence joins TRBV3-1 and TRBJ1-1; 7 bases align to TRBD1. The CDR3 extends over 14 amino acids. V was clipped by 6 bases and J by 0 bases; unmatched bases: 4. The germline V gene encodes CDR1 LGHDT and CDR2 YNNKEL (reference sequence).

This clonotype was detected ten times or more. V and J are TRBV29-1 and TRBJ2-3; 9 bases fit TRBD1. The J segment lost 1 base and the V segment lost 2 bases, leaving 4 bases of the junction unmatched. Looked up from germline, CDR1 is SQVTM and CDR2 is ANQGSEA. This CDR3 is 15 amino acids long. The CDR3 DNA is TGCAGCGTTGAAAACACAGGGGGCGGCACAGATACGCAGTATTTT. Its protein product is CSVENTGGGTDTQYF.

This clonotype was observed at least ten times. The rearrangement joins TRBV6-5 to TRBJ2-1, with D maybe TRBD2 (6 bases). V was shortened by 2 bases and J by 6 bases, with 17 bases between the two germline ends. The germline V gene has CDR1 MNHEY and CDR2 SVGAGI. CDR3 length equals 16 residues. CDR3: CASSYDRATRPNEQFF. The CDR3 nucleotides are TGTGCCAGCAGTTACGATCGGGCGACTAGACCCAATGAGCAGTTCTTC.

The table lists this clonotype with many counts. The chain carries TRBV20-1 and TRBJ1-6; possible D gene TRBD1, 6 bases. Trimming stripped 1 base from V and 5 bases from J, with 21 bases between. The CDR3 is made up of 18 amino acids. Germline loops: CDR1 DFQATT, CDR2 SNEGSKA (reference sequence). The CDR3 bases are TGCAGTGCTAGAGGGGGGGCAGGGCCCAGGGTGCATAATTCACCCCTCCACTTT. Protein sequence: CSARGGAGPRVHNSPLHF.

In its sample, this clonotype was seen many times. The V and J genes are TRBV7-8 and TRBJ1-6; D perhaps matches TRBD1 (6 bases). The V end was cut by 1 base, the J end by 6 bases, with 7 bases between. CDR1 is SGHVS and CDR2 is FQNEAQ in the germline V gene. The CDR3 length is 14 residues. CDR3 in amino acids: CASSLDRANSPLHF. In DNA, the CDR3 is TGTGCCAGCAGCTTAGACAGGGCTAATTCACCCCTCCACTTT. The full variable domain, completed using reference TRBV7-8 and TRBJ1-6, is GAGVSQSPRYKVAKRGQDVALRCDPISGHVSLFWYQQALGQGPEFLTYFQNEAQLDKSGLPSDRFFAERPEGSVSTLKIQRTQQEDSAVYLCASSLDRANSPLHFGNGTRLTVT.

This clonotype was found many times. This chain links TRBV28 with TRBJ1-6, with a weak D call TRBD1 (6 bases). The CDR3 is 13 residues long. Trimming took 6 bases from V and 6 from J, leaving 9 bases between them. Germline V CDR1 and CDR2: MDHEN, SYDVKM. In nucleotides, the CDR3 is TGTGCCAGCAGGACAGGACCTAATTCACCCCTCCACTTT. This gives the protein CASRTGPNSPLHF. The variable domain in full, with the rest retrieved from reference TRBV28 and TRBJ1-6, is DVKVTQSSRYLVKRTGEKVFLECVQDMDHENMFWYRQDPGLGLRLIYFSYDVKMKEKGDIPEGYSVSREKKERFSLILESASTNQTSMYLCASRTGPNSPLHFGNGTRLTVT.

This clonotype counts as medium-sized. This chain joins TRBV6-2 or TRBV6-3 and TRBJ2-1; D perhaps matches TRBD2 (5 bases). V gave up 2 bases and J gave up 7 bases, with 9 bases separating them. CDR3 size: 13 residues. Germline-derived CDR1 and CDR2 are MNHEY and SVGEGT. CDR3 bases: TGTGCCAGCAGTTACCTCGGAGGTAATGAGCAGTTCTTC. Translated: CASSYLGGNEQFF.

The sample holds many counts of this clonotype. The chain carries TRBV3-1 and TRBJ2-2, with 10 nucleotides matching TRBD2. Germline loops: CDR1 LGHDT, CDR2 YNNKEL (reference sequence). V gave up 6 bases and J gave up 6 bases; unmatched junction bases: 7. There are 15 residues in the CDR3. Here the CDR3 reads CASRPGTSDSGELFF. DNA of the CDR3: TGTGCCAGCAGACCCGGGACTAGCGATTCCGGGGAGCTGTTTTTT. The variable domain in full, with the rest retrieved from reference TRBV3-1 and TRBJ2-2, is DTAVSQTPKYLVTQMGNDKSIKCEQNLGHDTMYWYKQDSKKFLKIMFSYNNKELIINETVPNRFSPKSPDKAHLNLHINSLELGDSAVYFCASRPGTSDSGELFFGEGSRLTVL.

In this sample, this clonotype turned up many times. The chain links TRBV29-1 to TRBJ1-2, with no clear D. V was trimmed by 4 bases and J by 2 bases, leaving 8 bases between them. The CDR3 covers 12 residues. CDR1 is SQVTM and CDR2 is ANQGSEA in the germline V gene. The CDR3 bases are TGCAGCGTTGGTTATGTAAACTATGGCTACACCTTC. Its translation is CSVGYVNYGYTF.

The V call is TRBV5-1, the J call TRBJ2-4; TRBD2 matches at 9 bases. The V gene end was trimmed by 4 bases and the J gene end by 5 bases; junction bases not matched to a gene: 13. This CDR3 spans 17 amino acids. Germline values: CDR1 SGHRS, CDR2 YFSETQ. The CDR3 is CASSPNGRGRAENIQYF. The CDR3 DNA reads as TGCGCCAGCAGCCCAAATGGGCGCGGGAGGGCCGAAAACATTCAGTACTTC.

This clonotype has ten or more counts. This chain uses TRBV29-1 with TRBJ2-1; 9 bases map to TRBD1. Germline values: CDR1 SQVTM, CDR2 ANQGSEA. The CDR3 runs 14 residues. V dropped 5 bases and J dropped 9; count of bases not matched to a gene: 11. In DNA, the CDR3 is TGCAGCGTTACCCGGGACAGGGAGGGTTTTGAGCAGTTCTTC. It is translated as CSVTRDREGFEQFF.

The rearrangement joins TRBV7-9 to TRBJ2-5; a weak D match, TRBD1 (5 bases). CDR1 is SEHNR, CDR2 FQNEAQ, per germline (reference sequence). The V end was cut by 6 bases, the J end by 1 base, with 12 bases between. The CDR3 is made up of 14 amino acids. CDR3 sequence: CASRNTGFQETQYF. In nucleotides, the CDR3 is TGTGCCAGCAGAAACACAGGCTTCCAAGAGACCCAGTACTTC.